This T cell receptor beta chain appears in the sequencing data of a study of PD-1 blockade in classical Hodgkin lymphoma. Method: immunoSEQ multiplex PCR; TCRdb's copy keeps in-frame clones and lacks some. The sample carries under 80,000 clones, 85% to 95% recorded once. Time point here: newly diagnosed, previously untreated cHL patient sample. The authors compared against newly diagnosed, untreated classical Hodgkin lymphoma PBMCs. There are a few counts of this clone. The antigen remains undetermined. This CDR3 is built from 12 residues. V was shortened by 1 base and J by 4 bases, with 5 bases between the two germline ends. The germline CDR1 and CDR2 sequences are SGHTA and FQGNSA. Broader study findings: With respect to the repertoire differences, their causes, possibly disease activity or prior therapy, remain undefined. Healthy donors reportedly exceeded newly diagnosed patients in baseline TCR diversity.

This sequence originates from a human donor with classical Hodgkin lymphoma. Specimen: peripheral blood mononuclear cells (PBMCs). The chain links TRBV7-2 to TRBJ2-7; D is uncertain. The CDR3 nucleotides read TGTGCCAGCAGCTTAGTTGGGTACGAGCAGTACTTC. Translating it yields CASSLVGYEQYF. Combining the CDR3 with reference TRBV7-2 and TRBJ2-7 gives the whole variable domain GAGVSQSPSNKVTEKGKDVELRCDPISGHTALYWYRQSLGQGLEFLIYFQGNSAPDKSGLPSDRFSAERTGGSVSTLTIQRTQQEDSAVYLCASSLVGYEQYFGPGTRLTVT.